This is a list of T cell receptor beta chains from one sample in a study of blood T cell repertoires in COVID-19. Clones were read by immunoSEQ multiplex PCR, and TCRdb kept only the in-frame ones, dropping some. The sample lists approximately 71,000 clones; roughly 78% were seen once. The source material was peripheral blood. The receptors originated from a man in his fifties or sixties with active or convalescent COVID-19. The CDR3 runs from the conserved cysteine through the conserved F or W. The D gene is left open where the match is weak.

j_call d_call v_call cdr3_aa
TRBJ2-7 TRBD1 TRBV6-5 CASSPTGLEQYF
TRBJ2-7 . TRBV5-1 CASSLDGRTYEQYF
TRBJ1-1 . TRBV7-6 CASSLQENTEAFF
TRBJ1-1 . TRBV10-1 CASRGEVGTEAFF
TRBJ1-1 . TRBV3-1/TRBV3-2 CASSQVAGNSDTEAFF
TRBJ1-3 . TRBV7-2 CASSPRTSSGNTIYF
TRBJ2-1 TRBD1 TRBV19 CASSLSQTGYLPSEQFF
TRBJ2-3 . TRBV18 CASSLLADTDTQYF
TRBJ1-5 . TRBV24-1 CATSDSFGGNQPQHF
TRBJ1-3 . TRBV29-1 CSGDSGNTIYF
TRBJ1-4 . TRBV7-8 CASSLEGQGLTNEKLFF
TRBJ2-3 . TRBV5-1 CASSSGSPDTQYF
TRBJ1-1 . TRBV19 CASSIQGGNTEAFF
TRBJ1-2 TRBD1 TRBV7-2 CASSYEQGEGVGYTF
TRBJ1-4 . TRBV14 CASSRSQGEKLFF
TRBJ2-2 TRBD2 TRBV19 CASSKGLAGDLANTGELFF
TRBJ1-1 . TRBV3-1/TRBV3-2 CASSQDCEAFF
TRBJ2-1 TRBD1 TRBV7-3 CASSLGDRGGDEQFF
TRBJ1-6 TRBD1 TRBV7-3 CASSLSAGGLSPLHF
TRBJ2-5 TRBD2 TRBV11-2 CASSSGLAGEETQYF
TRBJ2-1 . TRBV5-1 CASSLQPGWVGEQFF
TRBJ2-2 TRBD1 TRBV5-1 CASSFGGTGSNTGELFF
TRBJ1-1 . TRBV18 CASSSGGQGRTTEAFF
TRBJ1-4 . TRBV4-1 CASSRGHDEKLFF
TRBJ1-1 TRBD1 TRBV18 CASSPGTGGTEAFF
TRBJ2-2 . TRBV7-9 CASSNLRIGGMPGELFF
TRBJ1-5 . TRBV30 CAFGTSGFAGGGNQPQHF
TRBJ1-6 . TRBV20-1 CSASREGRPDSPLHF
TRBJ2-5 . TRBV10-2 CASSGVALGEQETQYF
TRBJ1-4 . TRBV24-1 CATKPGQPLANEKLFF
TRBJ2-1 TRBD2 TRBV9 CASSPRTSEAEQFF
TRBJ2-3 . TRBV7-9 CASSATGSTDTQYF
TRBJ1-4 TRBD1 TRBV6-5 CASSTGTGGGEKLFF
TRBJ2-7 TRBD1 TRBV18 CASSVNPGQRSYEQYF
TRBJ2-7 TRBD1 TRBV7-3 CASSLRPGQGAGEQYF
TRBJ2-2 . TRBV10-1 CASSPLITGELFF
TRBJ1-1 . TRBV28 CASSLRYTEAFF
TRBJ2-5 TRBD2 TRBV5-6 CASSLVAGGRETQYF
TRBJ1-5 TRBD1 TRBV28 CASSGTVGQPQHF
TRBJ2-6 TRBD2 TRBV2 CASRSTGGAKSGANVLTF
TRBJ1-1 TRBD1 TRBV19 CASSRDRANTEAFF
TRBJ2-7 . TRBV10-1 CASSDPDGVSEQYF
TRBJ1-2 . TRBV4-1 CASSQGEYGYTF
TRBJ2-1 . TRBV6-5 CASSYSGQAYNEQFF
TRBJ2-5 . TRBV2 CASRKGAGETQYF
TRBJ2-6 TRBD1 TRBV19 CASADRGRSGANVLTF
TRBJ2-5 . TRBV29-1 CSVGGVGAGQETQYF
TRBJ2-5 . TRBV14 CASSQDMSLQETQYF
TRBJ1-4 . TRBV6-5 CASTRKRGGDEKLFF
TRBJ1-2 TRBD1 TRBV2 CASSAEGQHLNYGYTF
TRBJ1-2 TRBD1 TRBV10-3 CAISGQGAGYGYTF